Sequencing of this T cell receptor (beta chain) was carried out in a study of T cell repertoires in cytomegalovirus infection. Study-wide points: Identification of carriers of CMV plus the relevant HLA was performed using cumulative public TCR beta family frequency.

TCRdb recomputed calls from the reads with MiXCR, one row per CDR3 protein. Of some 500,000 distinct CDR3 sequences in the sample, roughly a third were seen once. This clonotype has only a few counts. Its antigen remains unknown. Germline CDR1 is SGHTA and CDR2 is FQGNSA. The germline V and J ends were trimmed by 5 bases and 10 bases, with 9 bases remaining between them. CDR3 length: 11 residues. The rearrangement joins TRBV7-2 to TRBJ2-1; D ambiguous. Sequenced material: cultured PBMCs, taken from culture after CMV antigen stimulation. The TCR sequence derives from a human donor in good health (CMV status not recorded). Some clones in this sample may be carry-over from other donors' samples. For the CDR3, the DNA is TGTGCCAGCAGCAGGACGCGAGAGCAGTTCTTC. Translated, it gives CASSRTREQFF.